This TCR beta chain is drawn from a study of blood T cell repertoires in COVID-19. Study-level information: COVID-19 samples, acute and convalescent, were from the United States, Italy and Spain. Sample material is recorded as cDNA or gDNA derived from T cells, B-cell-depleted T cells, or PBMCs.

The table came from immunoSEQ multiplex PCR; TCRdb's copy has only in-frame clones and leaves some out. The data contain some 60,000 clones, around four fifths of them singletons. Germline loops: CDR1 SGHRS, CDR2 YFSETQ. V lost 0 bases to trimming and J lost 5 bases, with 8 bases between them. CDR3 size: 13 residues. The material sequenced was peripheral blood. This TCR came from a woman between 45 and 65 years old with active or convalescent COVID-19. The V and J genes are TRBV5-1 and TRBJ2-5, with D unclear. The CDR3 reads CASSLGSWETQYF. DNA of the CDR3: TGCGCCAGCAGCTTGGGGAGTTGGGAGACCCAGTACTTC.